This passage covers 19 T cell receptor beta chains from one sample sequenced in a study of control samples from healthy donors and cancer patients. Assay: immunoSEQ multiplex PCR; the TCRdb copy retains only in-frame clones and omits some. The sample lists tens of thousands of clones, about 85% occurring once. The sequencing input was blood. The receptors shown here come from a woman between 65 and 79 years old in good health.

Comments on this clone: A junction boundary mismatches the germline segment, possibly from a read error. The chain recombines TRBV3-1 (or the pseudogene TRBV3-2) with TRBJ2-3, with 9 bases fitting TRBD1. The CDR3 is made up of 16 amino acids. Germline lookup yields CDR1 LGHDT and CDR2 YNNKEL (reference sequence). In DNA form, the CDR3 reads TGTGCCAGCAGACAAGGGGGACAGGGTATTAAAGTTACGCAGTATTTT. Translation gives CASRQGGQGIKVTQYF.

V and J are TRBV2 and TRBJ1-1; D is ambiguous. This CDR3 is built from 14 residues. V was shortened by 7 bases and J by 0 bases, with 12 bases between the two germline ends. CDR1 and CDR2 (germline): SNHLY, FYNNEI. The CDR3 nucleotides are TGTGCCAGCATCAGCGTAAGAATGAACACTGAAGCTTTCTTT. Residues: CASISVRMNTEAFF.

The chain uses TRBV6-4 and TRBJ1-2; weak D call: TRBD1 (6 bases). The V end lost 6 bases, the J end lost 8 bases, and 16 bases lay between the germline ends. The CDR3 contains 13 residues. The germline V gene has CDR1 MRHNA and CDR2 SNTAGT. The CDR3 DNA is TGTGCCAGCAGAGGGACATTCGGCGGGGGCTACACCTTC. Amino acid sequence: CASRGTFGGGYTF.

The chain links TRBV5-4 to TRBJ2-1; 10 bases fit TRBD2. Trimming cost V 4 bases and J 4 bases; bases outside gene matches: 8. This CDR3 contains 16 residues. Germline loops: CDR1 SGHNT, CDR2 YYREEE (reference sequence). In DNA, the CDR3 is TGTGCCAGCAGCACCTCCGGGACTAGCGAATACAATGAGCAGTTCTTC. Translating gives CASSTSGTSEYNEQFF.

The chain combines TRBV18 with TRBJ2-3; 15 bases are a match to TRBD2. Germline V gives CDR1 KGHSH, CDR2 LQKENI. V lost 6 bases, J lost 0 bases, and 7 bases stayed unmatched. The CDR3 is 18 amino acids. CDR3 DNA sequence: TGTGCCAGCTCCCTCGGGACTAGCGGGGGGACGAGCACAGATACGCAGTATTTT. Translated, it gives CASSLGTSGGTSTDTQYF.

This chain uses TRBV25-1 with TRBJ1-6; 11 nucleotides agree with TRBD1. The germline CDR1 and CDR2 sequences are MGHDK and SYGVNS. With V trimmed by 3 bases and J by 2 bases, 3 bases remained unmatched. The CDR3 loop spans 17 amino acids. CDR3 coding DNA: TGTGCCAGCAGTGACATGGGACAGGGGGCCTATAATTCACCCCTCCACTTT. Protein sequence: CASSDMGQGAYNSPLHF.

In nucleotides, the CDR3 is TGTGCCAGCAGCTTAGTTAGTCAGGGAAGGGGCGTTGAGCAGTTCTTC. Encoded protein: CASSLVSQGRGVEQFF. The gene calls are TRBV7-2 and TRBJ2-1, with D maybe TRBD1 (5 bases). Deletions cut 1 base from V and 9 bases from J, with 19 bases between. Germline assignment: CDR1 SGHTA and CDR2 FQGNSA. This CDR3 is built from 16 residues.

The V call is TRBV15, the J call TRBJ1-1; D is unresolved. This CDR3 region has 13 residues. Trimming shortened V by 5 bases and J by 1 base, and 8 bases separated the two germline ends. The V gene's germline CDR1 is LNHNV and CDR2 YYDKDF (reference sequence). The CDR3 nucleotides are TGTGCCACCAGCCCCGACACGAACACTGAAGCTTTCTTT. Translation: CATSPDTNTEAFF.

The chain joins TRBV6-6 to TRBJ2-7; 7 positions agree with TRBD1. V dropped 6 bases and J dropped 3; count of bases not matched to a gene: 8. This CDR3 is built from 14 residues. Germline lookup yields CDR1 MNHNY and CDR2 SVGAGI (reference sequence). The CDR3 DNA reads TGTGCCAGCAGCAGAGGACAGGCGCGCTACGAGCAGTACTTC. It encodes CASSRGQARYEQYF.

The table lists this clone with a few counts. The rearrangement links TRBV5-6 to TRBJ2-7; D is undetermined. Trimming took 1 base from V and 0 from J, leaving 11 bases between them. The CDR3 is 15 amino acids. CDR1 and CDR2 (germline): SGHDT, YYEEEE. CDR3 sequence: CASSLRTLFSYEQYF. CDR3 nucleotide sequence: TGTGCCAGCAGCTTGAGAACACTCTTCTCCTACGAGCAGTACTTC. The entire variable domain, with the rest obtained from reference TRBV5-6 and TRBJ2-7, is as follows: DAGVTQSPTHLIKTRGQQVTLRCSPKSGHDTVSWYQQALGQGPQFIFQYYEEEERQRGNFPDRFSGHQFPNYSSELNVNALLLGDSALYLCASSLRTLFSYEQYFGPGTRLTVT.

This chain joins TRBV19 and TRBJ1-2; D is uncertain. V was clipped by 4 bases and J by 2 bases, with 2 bases between them. Germline V gene data show CDR1 as LNHDA and CDR2 as SQIVND (reference sequence). The CDR3 spans 11 residues. CDR3 residues: CASSTNYGYTF. CDR3 DNA: TGTGCCAGTAGTACAAACTATGGCTACACCTTC.

The chain uses TRBV2 and TRBJ2-7; D might be TRBD1 or TRBD2, each matching 5 bases. Germline CDR1 is SNHLY and CDR2 is FYNNEI. Trimming took 8 bases from V and 2 from J, leaving 13 bases between them. The CDR3 is 13 residues long. Here the CDR3 DNA reads TGTGCCAGCCACAGGACTCGGGCCTACGAGCAGTACTTC. Its protein is CASHRTRAYEQYF.

The CDR3 spells CASSIGRDRRMVGYTF. The CDR3, as DNA: TGTGCCAGTAGTATAGGACGGGACCGGCGAATGGTTGGCTACACCTTC. The chain is built from TRBV19 and TRBJ1-2, with D maybe TRBD1 (5 bases). Germline V gene data show CDR1 as LNHDA and CDR2 as SQIVND (reference sequence). The V and J ends lost 1 base and 7 bases respectively, with 19 bases between them. This CDR3 region has 16 residues.

The chain couples TRBV5-4 to TRBJ1-2, with TRBD1 as a possible D gene (5 bases). Trimming removed 4 bases from V and 6 bases from J, with 16 bases in between. This CDR3 has 14 amino acids. Germline lookup yields CDR1 SGHNT and CDR2 YYREEE (reference sequence). The CDR3 coding sequence is TGTGCCAGCAGCACAACACAGGTTCTAGATGGCTACACCTTC. It encodes CASSTTQVLDGYTF.

The chain carries TRBV27 and TRBJ1-6, with 7 positions matching TRBD1. Germline assignment: CDR1 MNHEY and CDR2 SMNVEV (reference sequence). The CDR3 has 15 amino acids. Trimming cost V 5 bases and J 3 bases; bases outside gene matches: 4. CDR3 nucleotide sequence: TGTGCCAGCAGTCCAGCAGGGGGCTATAATTCACCCCTCCACTTT. This translates into CASSPAGGYNSPLHF.

This clone was seen only once. This rearrangement joins TRBV6-2 or TRBV6-3 to TRBJ2-7; possibly TRBD1 for D (5 bases). Germline V gene lookup returns CDR1 MNHEY and CDR2 SVGEGT. Trimming removed 0 bases at V and 2 bases at J, with 11 bases between. The CDR3 contains 15 residues. CDR3 amino acids: CASSYSDDRPYEQYF. In DNA form, the CDR3 reads TGTGCCAGCAGTTACTCGGATGACAGACCCTACGAGCAGTACTTC.

This sequence joins TRBV18 and TRBJ2-7; 9 nucleotides match TRBD2. The V segment lost 5 bases and the J segment 3 bases; nucleotides outside the gene matches: 8. Germline loops: CDR1 KGHSH, CDR2 LQKENI. The CDR3 runs 15 residues. This CDR3 reads CASSGSGGGDYEQYF. Written as DNA, the CDR3 is TGTGCCAGCTCAGGGAGTGGCGGGGGGGACTACGAGCAGTACTTC.

The chain uses TRBV6-1 and TRBJ1-3; possible D gene TRBD1, 5 bases. From germline, CDR1 is MNHNS and CDR2 SASEGT. V was shortened by 1 base and J by 0 bases, with 7 bases between the two germline ends. This CDR3 comprises 15 residues. The CDR3 reads CASSEEGFSGNTIYF. The CDR3 DNA is TGTGCCAGCAGTGAAGAGGGGTTCTCTGGAAACACCATATATTTT.

V and J are TRBV7-9 and TRBJ1-4; D is uncertain. Per germline, CDR1 SEHNR and CDR2 FQNEAQ (reference sequence). The CDR3 totals 15 residues. Trimming left V 0 bases short and J 3 bases short, with 8 bases between. Written as DNA, the CDR3 is TGTGCCAGCAGCTTAGCGGGTCACTCTAATGAAAAACTGTTTTTT. This codes for CASSLAGHSNEKLFF.